The next 22 T cell receptor beta chains were all read from a single sample in a study of blood T cell repertoires in COVID-19 (dated by TCRdb to 2019 to 2021). The method behind the library was the immunoSEQ multiplex PCR assay. The table was pulled from immuneACCESS by TCRdb, which kept in-frame rearrangements only. Such tables lose some clones; where checked, under half of the loss comes from unresolved V genes, and the rest has no known cause. The sample yields 250,000 or so clones; around 89% were counted once. Of the sample, 2.7% is held by the ten largest clones. Source material: peripheral blood. The receptor set was obtained from a man aged 30 to 39 with COVID-19, enrolled during active disease.

This chain joins TRBV27 and TRBJ2-1; 8 bases align to TRBD2. CDR1 is MNHEY, CDR2 SMNVEV, per germline (reference sequence). Trimming took 6 bases from V and 9 from J; bases not matched to a gene: 7. CDR3 length: 13 residues. The CDR3 region is CASRAGVGSEQFF. CDR3 coding DNA: TGTGCCAGCAGAGCGGGAGTGGGAAGTGAGCAGTTCTTC.

The chain employs TRBV4-3 and TRBJ2-2, with 8 bases matching TRBD2. V lost 6 bases and J lost 3; bases outside the gene matches: 6. The CDR3 runs 15 residues. Germline lookup yields CDR1 LGHNA and CDR2 YSLEER. The CDR3: CASRQLTSDTGELFF. The CDR3 region has the DNA TGCGCCAGCAGACAACTGACTAGCGACACCGGGGAGCTGTTTTTT.

This chain connects TRBV3-1 (or the pseudogene TRBV3-2) to TRBJ2-1; D might be TRBD1 (6 bases). Germline loops: CDR1 LGHDT, CDR2 YNNKEL (reference sequence). Trimming took off 1 base at V and 8 bases at J, with 12 bases between the two ends. The CDR3 length is 14 residues. The CDR3 nucleotides are TGTGCCAGCAGCCAAGGTAGCAGGGGCGATGAGCAGTTCTTC. It yields the protein CASSQGSRGDEQFF.

The chain is built from TRBV7-3 and TRBJ2-1, with 9 bases that match TRBD2. The CDR3 consists of 17 residues. V lost 5 bases to trimming and J lost 6 bases; unmatched junction nucleotides: 14. Germline V gene sequence: CDR1 SGHTA, CDR2 FQGTGA. The CDR3 is CASSLGAGGPVGNEQFF. As DNA, the CDR3 is TGTGCCAGCAGCCTAGGGGCGGGAGGGCCGGTGGGCAATGAGCAGTTCTTC. The full variable domain, rest sourced from reference TRBV7-3 and TRBJ2-1, is GAGVSQTPSNKVTEKGKYVELRCDPISGHTALYWYRQSLGQGPEFLIYFQGTGAADDSGLPNDRFFAVRPEGSVSTLKIQRTERGDSAVYLCASSLGAGGPVGNEQFFGPGTRLTVL.

V usage is TRBV12-3 or TRBV12-4 and J usage is TRBJ1-5; 7 bases map to TRBD1. The ends lost 8 bases at V and 6 bases at J; junction bases unmatched: 7. The CDR3 sequence is 13 residues long. CDR3 DNA: TGTGCCAGCCGAGGGGGCTGGAGTCAGCCCCAGCATTTT. It codes for CASRGGWSQPQHF.

This sequence joins TRBV5-1 and TRBJ2-1, with 13 bases aligning to TRBD2. This CDR3 is built from 15 residues. Trimming took 4 bases from V and 7 from J; bases not matched to a gene: 5. Germline assignment: CDR1 SGHRS and CDR2 YFSETQ. This CDR3 is CASSQLAGGPNEQFF. CDR3 coding DNA: TGCGCCAGCAGCCAACTAGCGGGAGGGCCAAATGAGCAGTTCTTC.

The chain couples TRBV10-3 to TRBJ1-4, with D possibly TRBD1 on 5 matching bases. Trimming left V 2 bases short and J 5 bases short, with 9 bases between. Germline V gives CDR1 ENHRY, CDR2 SYGVKD. The CDR3 consists of 14 residues. CDR3 nucleotide sequence: TGTGCCATCAGTGAGAACGGGGGGAATGAAAAACTGTTTTTT. Translation: CAISENGGNEKLFF.

The genes are TRBV7-8 and TRBJ1-4; D remains ambiguous. Germline CDR1 SGHVS, CDR2 FQNEAQ. The CDR3 totals 15 residues. V was shortened by 4 bases and J by 4 bases, with 13 bases between the two germline ends. For the CDR3, the DNA is TGTGCCAGCAGCTCGGCGGGAAGCTATAATGAAAAACTGTTTTTT. Translating it yields CASSSAGSYNEKLFF. The full variable domain, with the rest looked up from reference TRBV7-8 and TRBJ1-4, is GAGVSQSPRYKVAKRGQDVALRCDPISGHVSLFWYQQALGQGPEFLTYFQNEAQLDKSGLPSDRFFAERPEGSVSTLKIQRTQQEDSAVYLCASSSAGSYNEKLFFGSGTQLSVL.

This chain links TRBV11-1 with TRBJ2-7; 12 bases are shared with TRBD1. The junction had 3 bases not matched to a gene; V was cut back by 3 bases and J by 6 bases. The CDR3 totals 14 residues. Germline V gives CDR1 SGHAT, CDR2 FQDESV (reference sequence). The CDR3 spells CASSFPGQGAEQYF. The CDR3 DNA is TGTGCCAGCAGCTTTCCGGGACAGGGGGCCGAGCAGTACTTC.

This sequence joins TRBV19 and TRBJ2-7, with a weak D call TRBD1 (5 bases). This CDR3 is 13 amino acids long. Per the germline V gene, CDR1 is LNHDA and CDR2 is SQIVND (reference sequence). V gave up 8 bases and J gave up 0 bases, with 11 bases separating them. Written as DNA, the CDR3 is TGTGCCAGTGCGAAAGGGGTCTCCTACGAGCAGTACTTC. It encodes CASAKGVSYEQYF.

The chain employs TRBV7-2 and TRBJ1-4; TRBD1 might be the D (6 bases). Germline-derived CDR1 and CDR2 are SGHTA and FQGNSA. CDR3 length: 16 amino acids. Trimming stripped 0 bases from V and 5 bases from J, with 13 bases between. CDR3 bases: TGTGCCAGCAGCTTAGCGCAAAGGGGGTTAAATGAAAAACTGTTTTTT. Residues: CASSLAQRGLNEKLFF. Drawing the rest from reference TRBV7-2 and TRBJ1-4, the complete variable domain is GAGVSQSPSNKVTEKGKDVELRCDPISGHTALYWYRQSLGQGLEFLIYFQGNSAPDKSGLPSDRFSAERTGGSVSTLTIQRTQQEDSAVYLCASSLAQRGLNEKLFFGSGTQLSVL.

The chain employs TRBV10-3 and TRBJ1-1, with D tentatively TRBD1 (6 bases). V gave up 7 bases and J gave up 0 bases, with 15 bases separating them. The germline CDR1 and CDR2 sequences are ENHRY and SYGVKD. The length of the CDR3 is 15 residues. CDR3 sequence (DNA): TGTGCCATCAAACGGGACACAAGTATGAACACTGAAGCTTTCTTT. It yields the protein CAIKRDTSMNTEAFF.

V is TRBV19 and J is TRBJ1-2; D might be TRBD1 (5 bases). The V end was cut by 3 bases, the J end by 4 bases, with 12 bases between. The CDR3 is made up of 14 amino acids. Germline loops: CDR1 LNHDA, CDR2 SQIVND (reference sequence). The CDR3 here is CASSIPWGGYGYTF. CDR3 nucleotide sequence: TGTGCCAGTAGTATCCCCTGGGGGGGCTATGGCTACACCTTC.

The genes are TRBV4-1 and TRBJ2-7; TRBD1 matches 7 bases. The CDR3 totals 14 residues. CDR1 MGHRA and CDR2 YSYEKL come from the germline V gene. J lost 2 bases, V lost 5 bases, and 6 bases had no gene match. The CDR3 spells CASSEPGQPYEQYF. The CDR3 region has the DNA TGCGCCAGCAGCGAGCCGGGACAGCCCTACGAGCAGTACTTC.

The chain links TRBV7-2 to TRBJ2-3, with no clear D. Trimming pared 5 bases from V and 4 bases from J, leaving 4 bases between. This CDR3 comprises 11 residues. The V gene's germline CDR1 is SGHTA and CDR2 FQGNSA. CDR3 in DNA: TGTGCCAGCAGCCTTTCAGATACGCAGTATTTT. Translating gives CASSLSDTQYF.

This chain connects TRBV10-3 to TRBJ2-7, with a tentative D call TRBD2 (6 bases). The CDR3 contains 15 residues. Germline lookup yields CDR1 ENHRY and CDR2 SYGVKD. Trimming cost V 8 bases and J 0 bases, with 17 bases left between them. In DNA, the CDR3 is TGTGCCATCGCGTCGGGGGTGACCCGCTCCTACGAGCAGTACTTC. Its protein product is CAIASGVTRSYEQYF.

The chain couples TRBV5-5 to TRBJ1-3, with 7 positions matching TRBD1. The CDR3 loop spans 16 amino acids. CDR1 is SGHKS, CDR2 YYEKEE, per germline (reference sequence). With 0 bases clipped from V and 1 base from J, the junction kept 4 bases outside the gene matches. The CDR3 nucleotides are TGTGCCAGCAGCTTGGAGAGACAGGGTTCTGGAAACACCATATATTTT. It yields the protein CASSLERQGSGNTIYF.

Only one count was recorded for this clone. The chain links TRBV4-1 to TRBJ1-5; D possibly corresponds to TRBD1 (5 bases). Germline V CDR1 and CDR2: MGHRA, YSYEKL. Trimming took off 0 bases at V and 1 base at J, with 7 bases between the two ends. The CDR3 runs 15 residues. The CDR3 nucleotides read TGCGCCAGCAGCCAAGAGGGGGGAAGCAATCAGCCCCAGCATTTT. Its translation is CASSQEGGSNQPQHF.

The CDR3 coding sequence is TGTGCCAGTAGCCCAGTCTACAGGGGTGGTGAAAAACTGTTTTTT. Translation gives CASSPVYRGGEKLFF. The rearrangement joins TRBV19 to TRBJ1-4; TRBD1 aligns across 7 bases. The CDR3 has 15 amino acids. Germline values: CDR1 LNHDA, CDR2 SQIVND (reference sequence). The J segment lost 7 bases and the V segment lost 6 bases, leaving 11 bases of the junction unmatched.

J is TRBJ2-3 and V is TRBV13; no definite D call. This CDR3 is built from 12 residues. V lost 6 bases to trimming and J lost 3 bases, with 7 bases between them. CDR1 is PRHDT and CDR2 is FYEKMQ in the germline V gene (reference sequence). CDR3 protein: CASRSGTDTQYF. CDR3 nucleotides: TGTGCCAGCAGATCCGGGACAGATACGCAGTATTTT.

DNA for the CDR3: TGTGCCAGCAGCCCTGGGGGGGCGAGTGAAAAACTGTTTTTT. Translated, it gives CASSPGGASEKLFF. V and J are TRBV7-2 and TRBJ1-4; TRBD1 is a possible D gene (6 bases). Trimming removed 5 bases from V and 7 bases from J, with 14 bases in between. This CDR3 comprises 14 residues. The germline V gene encodes CDR1 SGHTA and CDR2 FQGNSA.

This sequence joins TRBV7-2 and TRBJ1-1; perhaps TRBD1 as D (6 bases). V was clipped by 5 bases and J by 4 bases, with 17 bases between them. Germline assignment: CDR1 SGHTA and CDR2 FQGNSA. This CDR3 spans 15 amino acids. The CDR3 here is CASSPRSTGITEAFF. DNA for the CDR3: TGTGCCAGCAGCCCGCGATCAACAGGGATCACTGAAGCTTTCTTT.